This T cell receptor (beta chain) derives from a study of blood T cell repertoires in COVID-19. Overall study: Researchers got acute and convalescent COVID-19 samples from the United States, Italy and Spain. T cells, B-cell-depleted T cells, or PBMCs supplied cDNA or gDNA.

Trimming removed 6 bases at V and 4 bases at J, with 9 bases between. This CDR3 region has 13 residues. The germline CDR1 and CDR2 sequences are MNHNY and SVGAGI (reference sequence). Original processing methods: Scientists estimated how many nucleated cells there were by amplifying reference gene primers. The table came from immunoSEQ multiplex PCR; TCRdb's copy has only in-frame clones and leaves some out. That table supplies the V and J calls and clone size; D and trimming were determined from the DNA. The table lists around 72,000 clones, approximately 87% of them singletons, with 15% to 20% in the top ten.

The rearrangement joins TRBV6-6 to TRBJ1-4; D is perhaps TRBD1 (5 bases). The TCR was taken from a woman of 80 years or more with acute or convalescent COVID-19. Source material: peripheral blood. The CDR3 loop reads CASSRQFNEKLFF. The CDR3 DNA follows: TGTGCCAGCAGCAGACAGTTTAATGAAAAACTGTTTTTT.